These 19 T cell receptor beta chains were sequenced from one sample in a study of control samples from healthy donors and cancer patients. Data came from immunoSEQ multiplex PCR; TCRdb stores just in-frame clones and leaves some out. The table includes 70,000 to 85,000 clones, around 84% detected once. The sample consisted of PBMCs. The receptors come from a man between 60 and 75 years old with head and neck cancer.

V usage is TRBV5-5 and J usage is TRBJ1-1; no clear D. The CDR3 runs 14 residues. Germline V gene lookup returns CDR1 SGHKS and CDR2 YYEKEE (reference sequence). Between the trimmed V and J ends, which lost 3 bases and 0 bases, there was a span of 9 bases. The CDR3 DNA reads TGTGCCAGCAGCTCCATTGGTATGAACACTGAAGCTTTCTTT. It is translated as CASSSIGMNTEAFF.

This chain links TRBV4-1 with TRBJ2-2; D not resolved. Looked up from germline, CDR1 is MGHRA and CDR2 is YSYEKL. V lost 0 bases and J lost 4, with 9 bases in between. The CDR3 sequence is 15 residues long. The CDR3 bases are TGCGCCAGCAGCCAAGAATATCAGGTCACCGGGGAGCTGTTTTTT. It codes for CASSQEYQVTGELFF.

The chain couples TRBV28 to TRBJ2-1; 10 nucleotides match TRBD2. The V gene's germline CDR1 is MDHEN and CDR2 SYDVKM. The CDR3 is made up of 15 amino acids. The V segment lost 4 bases and the J segment 7 bases; nucleotides outside the gene matches: 7. CDR3 in amino acids: CASSSSGRAGNEQFF. CDR3 in DNA: TGTGCCAGCAGTTCAAGCGGGAGGGCGGGGAATGAGCAGTTCTTC. The complete variable domain, with remaining parts taken from reference TRBV28 and TRBJ2-1, reads DVKVTQSSRYLVKRTGEKVFLECVQDMDHENMFWYRQDPGLGLRLIYFSYDVKMKEKGDIPEGYSVSREKKERFSLILESASTNQTSMYLCASSSSGRAGNEQFFGPGTRLTVL.

This clone has just a few counts. The gene calls are TRBV11-3 and TRBJ2-2; 9 nucleotides align to TRBD2. The germline V gene has CDR1 SGHNT and CDR2 YENEEA. This CDR3 has 15 amino acids. V was clipped by 5 bases and J by 6 bases; unmatched bases: 7. Here the CDR3 DNA reads TGTGCCAGCAGCCGTAGCGGGAGCCAGGCCGGGGAGCTGTTTTTT. As protein: CASSRSGSQAGELFF.

This chain connects TRBV29-1 to TRBJ1-1; TRBD1 is a possible D gene (5 bases). CDR3 length: 13 amino acids. The ends were cut back, 8 bases at V and 4 bases at J, with 17 bases in the middle. The germline V gene has CDR1 SQVTM and CDR2 ANQGSEA. CDR3 sequence reads: CSPQALGGTEAFF. In nucleotides, the CDR3 is TGCAGCCCCCAGGCGTTGGGGGGCACTGAAGCTTTCTTT.

The chain links TRBV6-5 to TRBJ1-5, with D uncertain. Per the germline V gene, CDR1 is MNHEY and CDR2 is SVGAGI. The CDR3 has 15 residues. The V end lost 6 bases, the J end lost 5 bases, and 17 bases lay between the germline ends. CDR3 DNA sequence: TGTGCCAGCAGGGGTTGGCAGGTTGATGATCAGCCCCAGCATTTT. Translating it yields CASRGWQVDDQPQHF.

V and J are TRBV5-1 and TRBJ2-1; a possible D gene is TRBD2 (5 bases). CDR1 is SGHRS, CDR2 YFSETQ, per germline. Trimming stripped 4 bases from V and 0 bases from J, with 8 bases between. This CDR3 is 14 amino acids long. This CDR3 reads CASSDGVSYNEQFF. As DNA, the CDR3 is TGCGCCAGCAGCGACGGGGTCTCCTACAATGAGCAGTTCTTC.

This chain joins TRBV15 and TRBJ1-1, with 10 bases that match TRBD1. Trimming cost V 4 bases and J 6 bases; bases outside gene matches: 5. Germline V lookup: CDR1 LNHNV, CDR2 YYDKDF (reference sequence). This CDR3 spans 14 amino acids. The CDR3 DNA follows: TGTGCCACCAGCACCGGACAGGGGGGATCTGAAGCTTTCTTT. Amino acids: CATSTGQGGSEAFF.

The J gene is TRBJ1-4, the V gene TRBV7-2, with TRBD1 as a possible D gene (6 bases). Trimming cost V 3 bases and J 7 bases, with 18 bases left between them. The CDR3 is 16 amino acids. Germline V gives CDR1 SGHTA, CDR2 FQGNSA. The CDR3 reads CASSFGATGIPEKLFF. The CDR3 DNA reads TGTGCCAGCAGCTTCGGTGCAACAGGGATCCCTGAAAAACTGTTTTTT.

The chain couples TRBV6-5 to TRBJ2-1; no definite D call. The V gene lost 0 bases and the J gene lost 1 base, with 10 bases spanning the gap. The V gene's germline CDR1 is MNHEY and CDR2 SVGAGI. The CDR3 spans 16 residues. DNA of the CDR3: TGTGCCAGCAGTTACTCTCGGTCCCCTTCCTACAATGAGCAGTTCTTC. This translates into CASSYSRSPSYNEQFF.

This chain joins TRBV24-1 and TRBJ2-7, with D unresolved. Between the trimmed V and J ends, which lost 5 bases and 2 bases, there was a span of 15 bases. CDR3 size: 15 residues. In germline, CDR1 is KGHDR, CDR2 SFDVKD. The CDR3: CATSVQDLSTYEQYF. The CDR3 coding sequence is TGTGCCACCAGTGTTCAGGATCTTTCTACCTACGAGCAGTACTTC.

The sample holds one count of this clone. The V gene is TRBV5-1, the J gene TRBJ2-2; D gene unclear. This CDR3 is 15 amino acids long. Germline values: CDR1 SGHRS, CDR2 YFSETQ. Between the trimmed V and J ends, which lost 0 bases and 0 bases, there was a span of 6 bases. The CDR3 DNA sequence: TGCGCCAGCAGCTTGGCCAGCGCGAACACCGGGGAGCTGTTTTTT. This codes for CASSLASANTGELFF.

J is TRBJ2-4 and V is TRBV4-1; 9 nucleotides line up with TRBD1. There are 15 residues in the CDR3. The V and J ends lost 5 bases and 2 bases, in that order; junction bases with no gene match: 4. Germline loops: CDR1 MGHRA, CDR2 YSYEKL. The CDR3 nucleotides are TGCGCCAGCAGCAGAGGGACAGGGCCCAAAAACATTCAGTACTTC. Residues: CASSRGTGPKNIQYF.

The genes are TRBV30 and TRBJ1-5; 7 bases are shared with TRBD1. With 2 bases clipped from V and 4 bases from J, the junction kept 2 bases outside the gene matches. CDR3 length: 13 residues. The germline V gene has CDR1 GTSNPN and CDR2 SVGIG (reference sequence). The CDR3 DNA reads as TGTGCCTGGAGTATACAGGGGAATCAGCCCCAGCATTTT. Translation gives CAWSIQGNQPQHF.

The chain has TRBV19 and TRBJ1-5; D not certain. The CDR3 contains 14 residues. Germline V lookup: CDR1 LNHDA, CDR2 SQIVND (reference sequence). The germline V and J ends were trimmed by 7 bases and 4 bases, with 14 bases remaining between them. CDR3 nucleotides: TGTGCCAGTACCATGCAAGGGATTAATCAGCCCCAGCATTTT. Its translation: CASTMQGINQPQHF.

V usage is TRBV6-1 and J usage is TRBJ2-3; D not resolved. The germline V and J ends were trimmed by 2 bases and 3 bases, with 18 bases remaining between them. Germline V gives CDR1 MNHNS, CDR2 SASEGT. The CDR3 spans 17 residues. CDR3 loop: CASSEMGQALWTDTQYF. CDR3 bases: TGTGCCAGCAGTGAAATGGGTCAGGCATTATGGACAGATACGCAGTATTTT.

V is TRBV6-4 and J is TRBJ2-1, with TRBD2 identical over 8 bases. The CDR3 has 15 amino acids. Germline trimming cut 2 bases from V and 6 bases from J; bases unmatched to any gene: 6. Germline V gene sequence: CDR1 MRHNA, CDR2 SNTAGT. CDR3 protein: CASSDDGRAINEQFF. The DNA for the CDR3 is TGTGCCAGCAGTGACGACGGGAGGGCCATCAATGAGCAGTTCTTC.

This chain links TRBV7-8 with TRBJ1-5; D not certain. The CDR3 is 14 amino acids. Per the germline V gene, CDR1 is SGHVS and CDR2 is FQNEAQ. V dropped 1 base and J dropped 7 bases, with 11 bases sitting between them. CDR3 protein: CASSLGQAGQPQHF. CDR3 DNA: TGTGCCAGCAGCTTAGGACAAGCGGGACAGCCCCAGCATTTT. The whole variable domain, remainder taken from reference TRBV7-8 and TRBJ1-5, is GAGVSQSPRYKVAKRGQDVALRCDPISGHVSLFWYQQALGQGPEFLTYFQNEAQLDKSGLPSDRFFAERPEGSVSTLKIQRTQQEDSAVYLCASSLGQAGQPQHFGDGTRLSIL.

This chain joins TRBV19 and TRBJ2-5; D ambiguous. Germline CDR1 LNHDA, CDR2 SQIVND (reference sequence). Trimming took 5 bases from V and 1 from J, leaving 8 bases between them. CDR3 length: 13 amino acids. The DNA of the CDR3 is TGTGCCAGTAGTGGTTGGGTCCAAGAGACCCAGTACTTC. It translates to CASSGWVQETQYF.